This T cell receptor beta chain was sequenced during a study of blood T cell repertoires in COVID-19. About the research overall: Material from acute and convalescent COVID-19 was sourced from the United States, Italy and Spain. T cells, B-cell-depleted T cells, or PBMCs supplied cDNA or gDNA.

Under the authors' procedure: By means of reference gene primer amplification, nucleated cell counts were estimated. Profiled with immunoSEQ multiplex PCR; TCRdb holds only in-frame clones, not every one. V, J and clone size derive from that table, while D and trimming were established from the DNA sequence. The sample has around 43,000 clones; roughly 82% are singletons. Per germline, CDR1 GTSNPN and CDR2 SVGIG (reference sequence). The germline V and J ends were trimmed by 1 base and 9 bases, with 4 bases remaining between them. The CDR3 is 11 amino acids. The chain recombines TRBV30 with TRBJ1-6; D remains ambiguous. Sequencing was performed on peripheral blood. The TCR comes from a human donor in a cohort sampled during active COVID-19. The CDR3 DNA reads TGTGCCTGGAGTGCGAGTTCACCCCTCCACTTT. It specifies CAWSASSPLHF.